These T cell receptor beta chains were read from a single sample in a study of post-analysis software for immune sequencing data. Each CDR3 protein gets one entry after TCRdb re-called the PCR reads with MiXCR. The data hold 820,000 or so distinct CDR3 sequences, with approximately 53% observed a single time. The sequenced material came from blood. These receptors came from a girl aged 5-17 years with multiple sclerosis. CDR3s include the opening cysteine and the closing phenylalanine or tryptophan. The D gene is left open where the match is weak. The listing skips clone size in some rows; elsewhere it reads once, few, many or a size class.

D gene,V gene,clone size,J gene,CDR3 protein,CDR3 DNA
-,TRBV6-4,few,TRBJ1-2,CASSEDRHGDGYTF,TGTGCCAGCAGTGAAGACAGGCACGGAGATGGCTACACCTTC
-,TRBV5-1,few,TRBJ2-1,CASSLDRVDDEQFF,TGCGCCAGCAGCTTGGACAGGGTTGACGATGAGCAGTTCTTC
-,TRBV18,-,TRBJ2-2,CASSPGFANTGELFF,TGTGCCAGCTCACCAGGGTTCGCGAACACCGGGGAGCTGTTTTTT
-,TRBV12-3/TRBV12-4,once,TRBJ1-1,CASSRGGGDTEAFF,TGTGCCAGCAGTAGGGGGGGAGGGGACACTGAAGCTTTCTTT
TRBD2,TRBV7-9,once,TRBJ2-3,CASSLTRERLTDTQYF,TGTGCCAGCAGCTTAACGCGGGAGAGGTTGACAGATACGCAGTATTTT
-,TRBV20-1,-,TRBJ2-5,CSAGRGMGLFNEQYF,TGCAGTGCTGGTAGGGGGATGGGTTTGTTCAATGAGCAGTACTTC
TRBD2,TRBV6-6,-,TRBJ2-1,CASSYVAGVAGEQFF,TGTGCCAGCAGTTACGTAGCGGGAGTCGCCGGTGAGCAGTTCTTC
TRBD1,TRBV12-3/TRBV12-4,-,TRBJ2-1,CASSAGTGGLDEQFF,TGTGCCAGCAGCGCCGGGACAGGTGGCTTGGATGAGCAGTTCTTC
-,TRBV29-1,-,TRBJ2-1,CSVETWESSYNEQFF,TGCAGCGTTGAGACGTGGGAGAGCTCCTACAATGAGCAGTTCTTC
-,TRBV7-3,-,TRBJ1-1,CASSFSGGAEAFF,TGTGCCAGCAGCTTTTCCGGGGGTGCTGAAGCTTTCTTT
TRBD2,TRBV20-1,-,TRBJ2-1,CSASLAGVGNEQFF,TGCAGTGCTAGTCTAGCGGGGGTTGGCAATGAGCAGTTCTTC
-,TRBV5-1,-,TRBJ2-5,CASSLSQGRGETQYF,TGCGCCAGCAGCTTGAGTCAGGGAAGGGGAGAGACCCAGTACTTC
TRBD1,TRBV6-2/TRBV6-3,once,TRBJ1-1,CASSYRGQGQMNTEAFF,TGTGCCAGCAGTTACCGGGGACAGGGGCAAATGAACACTGAAGCTTTCTTT
TRBD2,TRBV6-5,-,TRBJ2-6,CASSYSIPGSSGSSGANVLTF,TGTGCCAGCAGTTACTCGATTCCGGGGTCTAGCGGGAGCTCTGGGGCCAACGTCCTGACTTTC
TRBD2,TRBV20-1,-,TRBJ2-3,CSAAIAGTDTQYF,TGCAGTGCCGCCATAGCGGGTACAGATACGCAGTATTTT